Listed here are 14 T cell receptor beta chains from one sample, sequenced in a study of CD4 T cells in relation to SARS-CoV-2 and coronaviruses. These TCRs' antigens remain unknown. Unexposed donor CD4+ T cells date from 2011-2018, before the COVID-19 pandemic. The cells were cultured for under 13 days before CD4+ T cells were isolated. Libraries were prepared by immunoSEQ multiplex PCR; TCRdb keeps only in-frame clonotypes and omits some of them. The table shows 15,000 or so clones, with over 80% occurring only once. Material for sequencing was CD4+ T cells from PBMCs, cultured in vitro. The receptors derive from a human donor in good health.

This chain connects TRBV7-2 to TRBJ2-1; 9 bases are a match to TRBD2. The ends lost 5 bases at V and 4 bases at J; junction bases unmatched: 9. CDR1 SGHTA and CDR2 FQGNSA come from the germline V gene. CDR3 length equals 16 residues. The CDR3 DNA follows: TGTGCCAGCAGCCGCGGGGGGGGACAGCCATACAATGAGCAGTTCTTC. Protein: CASSRGGGQPYNEQFF.

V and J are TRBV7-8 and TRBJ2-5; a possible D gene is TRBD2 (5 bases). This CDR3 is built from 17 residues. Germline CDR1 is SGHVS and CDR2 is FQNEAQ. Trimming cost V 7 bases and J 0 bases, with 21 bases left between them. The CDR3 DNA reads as TGTGCCAGCACTAGCTATAAGCCCCAGGCCTACCAAGAGACCCAGTACTTC. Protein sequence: CASTSYKPQAYQETQYF.

This CDR3 reads CASRDRYEAFF. The CDR3 DNA sequence: TGTGCCAGTAGGGACAGATATGAAGCTTTCTTT. The chain is built from TRBV19 and TRBJ1-1, with D possibly matching TRBD1 (6 bases). Germline lookup yields CDR1 LNHDA and CDR2 SQIVND (reference sequence). The CDR3 length is 11 residues. Trimming shortened V by 6 bases and J by 7 bases, and 9 bases separated the two germline ends.

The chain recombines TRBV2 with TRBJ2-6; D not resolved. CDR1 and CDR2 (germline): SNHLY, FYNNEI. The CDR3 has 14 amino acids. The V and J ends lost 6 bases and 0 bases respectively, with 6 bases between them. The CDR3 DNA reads TGTGCCAGCAGCTATCCCTCTGGGGCCAACGTCCTGACTTTC. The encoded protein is CASSYPSGANVLTF.

CDR3 amino acids: CASSLPGTGELFF. The CDR3 region has the DNA TGTGCCAGCAGCTTGCCCGGCACCGGGGAGCTGTTTTTT. This chain links TRBV5-6 with TRBJ2-2; D gene ambiguous. The V gene lost 1 base and the J gene lost 4 bases, with 5 bases spanning the gap. The germline CDR1 and CDR2 sequences are SGHDT and YYEEEE. This CDR3 comprises 13 residues.

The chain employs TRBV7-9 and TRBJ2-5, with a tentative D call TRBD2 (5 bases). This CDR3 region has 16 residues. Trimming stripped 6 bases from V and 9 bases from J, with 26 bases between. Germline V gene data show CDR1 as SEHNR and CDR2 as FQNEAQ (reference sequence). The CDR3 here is CASSSTTALLKRAQYF. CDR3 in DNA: TGTGCCAGCAGTTCAACAACAGCGCTCCTCAAGAGGGCCCAGTACTTC.

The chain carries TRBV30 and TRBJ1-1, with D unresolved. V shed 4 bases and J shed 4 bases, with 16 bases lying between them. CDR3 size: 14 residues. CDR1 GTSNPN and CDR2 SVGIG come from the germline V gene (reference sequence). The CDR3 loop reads CAWNRMRVGTEAFF. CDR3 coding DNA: TGTGCCTGGAACCGAATGCGGGTCGGCACTGAAGCTTTCTTT. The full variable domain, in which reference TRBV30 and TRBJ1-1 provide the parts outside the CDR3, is SQTIHQWPATLVQPVGSPLSLECTVEGTSNPNLYWYRQAAGRGLQLLFYSVGIGQISSEVPQNLSASRPQDRQFILSSKKLLLSDSGFYLCAWNRMRVGTEAFFGQGTRLTVV.

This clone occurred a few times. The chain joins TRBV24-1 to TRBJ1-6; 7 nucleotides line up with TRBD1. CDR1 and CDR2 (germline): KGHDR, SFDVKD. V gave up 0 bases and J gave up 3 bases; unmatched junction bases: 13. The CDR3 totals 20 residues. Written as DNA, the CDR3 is TGTGCCACCAGTGATTTGCCCCGGACAGGTCGGCTGAGCTATAATTCACCCCTCCACTTT. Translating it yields CATSDLPRTGRLSYNSPLHF.

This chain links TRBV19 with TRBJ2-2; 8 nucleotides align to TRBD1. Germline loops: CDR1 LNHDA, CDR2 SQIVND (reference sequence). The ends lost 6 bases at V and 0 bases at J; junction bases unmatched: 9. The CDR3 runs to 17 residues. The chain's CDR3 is CASSRELQGANTGELFF. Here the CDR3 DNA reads TGTGCCAGTAGCCGGGAATTACAGGGGGCGAACACCGGGGAGCTGTTTTTT.

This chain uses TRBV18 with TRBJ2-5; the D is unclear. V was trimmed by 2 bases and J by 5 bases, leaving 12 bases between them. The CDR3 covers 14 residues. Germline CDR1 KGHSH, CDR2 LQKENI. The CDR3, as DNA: TGTGCCAGCTCACCAGTGGCAGACGTGGAGACCCAGTACTTC. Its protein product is CASSPVADVETQYF.

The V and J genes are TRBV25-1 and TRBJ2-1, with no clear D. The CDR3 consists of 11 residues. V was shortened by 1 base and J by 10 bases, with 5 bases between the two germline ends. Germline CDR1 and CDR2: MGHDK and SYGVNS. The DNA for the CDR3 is TGTGCCAGCAGTGAATGGCTAGAGCAGTTCTTC. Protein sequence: CASSEWLEQFF.

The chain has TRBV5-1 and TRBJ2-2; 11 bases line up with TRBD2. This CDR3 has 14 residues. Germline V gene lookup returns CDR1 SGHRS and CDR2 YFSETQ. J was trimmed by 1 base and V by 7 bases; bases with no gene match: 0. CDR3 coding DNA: TGCGCCAGCGGGACTAGCGGGAACACCGGGGAGCTGTTTTTT. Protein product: CASGTSGNTGELFF.

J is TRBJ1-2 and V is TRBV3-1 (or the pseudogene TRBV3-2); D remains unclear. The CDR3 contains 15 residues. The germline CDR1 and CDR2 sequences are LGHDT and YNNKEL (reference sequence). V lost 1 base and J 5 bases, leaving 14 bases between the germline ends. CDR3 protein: CASSQVFGTPYGYTF. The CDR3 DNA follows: TGTGCCAGCAGCCAAGTATTCGGCACCCCTTATGGCTACACCTTC.

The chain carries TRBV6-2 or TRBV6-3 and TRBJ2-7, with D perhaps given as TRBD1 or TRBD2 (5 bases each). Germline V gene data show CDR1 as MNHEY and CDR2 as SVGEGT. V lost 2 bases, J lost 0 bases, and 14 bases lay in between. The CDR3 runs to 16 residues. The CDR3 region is CASSYLGTVSSYEQYF. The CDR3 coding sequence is TGTGCCAGCAGTTACCTCGGGACCGTCTCCTCCTACGAGCAGTACTTC.